These T cell receptor beta chains were read from a single sample in a study of cytomegalovirus exposure and HLA in healthy donors. The data were produced by immunoSEQ multiplex PCR, yet TCRdb's version contains in-frame clones alone and is incomplete. The profile shows over 150,000 clones, about 80% of them singletons. Sequencing was carried out using PBMCs. These receptors came from a man aged 25 to 40 in good health and CMV-seropositive. CDR3s include the opening cysteine and the closing phenylalanine or tryptophan. D genes are given only for firm matches. The listing skips clone size in some rows; elsewhere it reads once, few, many or a size class.

J,size,V,D,CDR3,DNA
TRBJ2-6,few,TRBV27,TRBD1,CASRKGQGTFGANVLTF,TGTGCCAGCAGGAAGGGACAGGGGACTTTTGGGGCCAACGTCCTGACTTTC
TRBJ2-5,-,TRBV6-5,-,CASSYSGGETQYF,TGTGCCAGCAGCTACTCCGGCGGCGAGACCCAGTACTTC
TRBJ2-2,-,TRBV15,TRBD2,CATSRDRGSWAGTGELFF,TGTGCCACCAGCAGAGATCGCGGGAGCTGGGCCGGCACCGGGGAGCTGTTTTTT
TRBJ2-3,few,TRBV6-1,-,CASRMGGTDTQYF,TGTGCCAGCAGAATGGGGGGTACAGATACGCAGTATTTT
TRBJ2-1,-,TRBV11-2,TRBD1,CASSLGGQEHDEQFF,TGTGCCAGCAGCTTAGGGGGACAGGAGCATGATGAGCAGTTCTTC
TRBJ2-7,-,TRBV5-1,-,CASSEQGSSYEQYF,TGCGCCAGCAGCGAACAGGGCAGCTCCTACGAGCAGTACTTC
TRBJ2-1,few,TRBV6-5,TRBD2,CASSSPTSGRYNEQFF,TGTGCCAGCAGTTCCCCGACTAGCGGGAGGTACAATGAGCAGTTCTTC
TRBJ2-5,-,TRBV2,-,CASTLLRETQYF,TGTGCCAGCACCCTCTTGAGAGAGACCCAGTACTTC
TRBJ2-3,-,TRBV5-4,-,CASSLRSPSTDTQYF,TGTGCCAGCAGCTTACGTAGTCCATCCACAGATACGCAGTATTTT
TRBJ2-5,-,TRBV9,TRBD1,CASSETGGRETQYF,TGTGCCAGCAGCGAGACAGGGGGGCGGGAGACCCAGTACTTC
TRBJ1-3,few,TRBV27,-,CASKGQGVENTIYF,TGTGCCAGCAAAGGGCAGGGCGTAGAAAACACCATATATTTT
TRBJ2-2,-,TRBV5-1,TRBD1,CASSLTWDRNTGELFF,TGCGCCAGCAGCTTGACGTGGGACAGGAACACCGGGGAGCTGTTTTTT
TRBJ2-3,-,TRBV14,TRBD1,CASSQRRGQGKSTDTQYF,TGTGCCAGCAGCCAACGGAGGGGACAGGGAAAATCCACAGATACGCAGTATTTT
TRBJ2-3,-,TRBV11-2,TRBD2,CASSSGLVGAIDTQYF,TGTGCCAGCAGCTCGGGACTAGTGGGGGCCATTGATACGCAGTATTTT
TRBJ2-2,-,TRBV20-1,-,CSASDSGELFF,TGCAGTGCTAGCGATAGCGGGGAGCTGTTTTTT
TRBJ2-4,-,TRBV4-3,TRBD2,CASSQGAGEGIQYF,TGCGCCAGCAGCCAAGGGGCCGGGGAGGGCATTCAGTACTTC
TRBJ2-7,-,TRBV11-2,TRBD1,CASAGGQGSYEQYF,TGTGCCAGCGCCGGTGGACAGGGGAGCTACGAGCAGTACTTC
TRBJ2-1,once,TRBV7-9,TRBD2,CASSLAVSGLADNEQFF,TGTGCCAGCAGCTTAGCCGTGTCGGGACTAGCGGACAATGAGCAGTTCTTC
TRBJ2-7,-,TRBV28,TRBD1,CASSPDRGDEQYF,TGTGCCAGCAGCCCTGACAGGGGGGACGAGCAGTACTTC
TRBJ1-1,-,TRBV28,-,CASSFDGRGNTEAFF,TGTGCCAGCAGTTTTGACGGCAGGGGGAACACTGAAGCTTTCTTT
TRBJ1-1,once,TRBV29-1,TRBD1,CSAKGQGTTEAFF,TGCAGCGCCAAAGGACAGGGGACCACTGAAGCTTTCTTT
TRBJ2-7,-,TRBV12-5,-,CASGLGMCGLSYEQYF,TGTGCTAGTGGTTTGGGGATGTGCGGTTTGTCCTACGAGCAGTACTTC
TRBJ2-7,-,TRBV9,-,CASSVRMRAASYEQYF,TGTGCCAGCAGCGTTCGAATGCGGGCCGCCTCCTACGAGCAGTACTTC
TRBJ2-5,-,TRBV7-8,TRBD1,CASSARDSQETQYF,TGTGCCAGCAGCGCCCGGGACAGCCAAGAGACCCAGTACTTC
TRBJ2-7,-,TRBV27,TRBD1,CASRLGQGLYEQYF,TGTGCCAGCAGACTAGGACAGGGTTTGTACGAGCAGTACTTC
TRBJ2-2,-,TRBV14,TRBD2,CASSQDVLAGLNTGELFF,TGTGCCAGCAGCCAAGATGTACTAGCGGGCCTGAACACCGGGGAGCTGTTTTTT
TRBJ1-1,-,TRBV30,TRBD1,CAWRQGWAEAFF,TGTGCCTGGAGACAGGGGTGGGCTGAAGCTTTCTTT
TRBJ1-1,few,TRBV5-8,TRBD1,CASSTRGTGGGLNTEAFF,TGTGCCAGCAGCACCCGAGGGACAGGGGGTGGGTTAAACACTGAAGCTTTCTTT
TRBJ2-7,-,TRBV15,TRBD1,CATSSERLDRGRYEQYF,TGTGCCACCAGCAGCGAGAGATTAGACAGGGGACGCTACGAGCAGTACTTC
TRBJ1-1,-,TRBV6-1,TRBD1,CASRWTGENTEAFF,TGTGCCAGCAGATGGACAGGTGAGAACACTGAAGCTTTCTTT
TRBJ2-3,once,TRBV6-1,TRBD2,CASSEGWGTSKDTQYF,TGTGCCAGCAGTGAAGGTTGGGGGACTAGCAAGGATACGCAGTATTTT
TRBJ1-1,-,TRBV6-5,-,CASSREGWNTEAFF,TGTGCCAGCAGTAGGGAGGGCTGGAACACTGAAGCTTTCTTT
TRBJ2-2,-,TRBV4-3,-,CASSQGLGSRANTGELFF,TGCGCCAGCAGCCAAGGCCTCGGCTCGAGGGCGAACACCGGGGAGCTGTTTTTT
TRBJ2-7,-,TRBV6-6,-,CASSYRQNEGHEQYF,TGTGCCAGCAGTTACCGACAGAACGAAGGGCACGAGCAGTACTTC
TRBJ2-1,-,TRBV21-1,-,CASSTWVVGGGKIEQFF,TGTGCCAGCAGCACTTGGGTGGTCGGGGGGGGGAAAATTGAGCAGTTCTTC
TRBJ2-1,-,TRBV5-4,TRBD2,CASSLWLAGGPYNEQFF,TGTGCCAGCAGCTTGTGGCTAGCGGGAGGGCCCTACAATGAGCAGTTCTTC
TRBJ1-1,-,TRBV28,TRBD1,CASSSRQGRAFF,TGTGCCAGCAGTTCAAGACAGGGGAGGGCTTTCTTT